Reported below is one T cell receptor (beta chain). The antigen remains unidentified. Repertoires were generated with immunoSEQ multiplex PCR, while TCRdb's copy carries only in-frame clones and drops some. The sample records about 120,000 clones, 92% being singletons. The data derive from a study of T cell responses to AZD1222 COVID-19 vaccine. Study-level points and caveats: The peak T cell response came first, and repertoires were sampled only after it. It was only 6 or 7 AZD1222 recipients who were seropositive at baseline. Females outnumbered males among donors, who were mostly white British; clonal diversity was possibly underestimated.

With 3 bases removed from V and 2 bases from J, the gap between germline ends came to 13 bases. This CDR3 region has 15 residues. The germline CDR1 and CDR2 sequences are SGHTS and YDEGEE. This clonotype was sampled from an adult in good health. The chain joins TRBV5-8 to TRBJ2-3; D call uncertain. The material was peripheral blood, obtained on day 0 of AZD1222 vaccination. DNA of the CDR3: TGTGCCAGCAGCTACCGGAGTGGGCTCACAGATACGCAGTATTTT. Amino acids: CASSYRSGLTDTQYF.